These 26 T cell receptor beta chains share one sample of origin, sequenced in a study of early T cells in non-severe SARS-CoV-2 infection. MiXCR was run by TCRdb on the 5' RACE reads, yielding one entry per CDR3 protein. The sample includes tens of thousands of distinct CDR3 sequences, over 8% of them seen just once. The sample consisted of whole blood. All receptors derive from an adult who was a healthcare worker with PCR-confirmed SARS-CoV-2 infection or an uninfected control (not recorded which).

This clonotype occurred many times. This chain connects TRBV28 to TRBJ2-7; no clear D. With 3 bases removed from V and 6 bases from J, the gap between germline ends came to 9 bases. Germline CDR1 reads MDHEN; CDR2 reads SYDVKM. The CDR3 runs 12 residues. CDR3 nucleotide sequence: TGTGCCAGCAGTTTGTCAACTCTCGAGCAGTACTTC. This encodes CASSLSTLEQYF.

In its sample, this clonotype was seen many times. J is TRBJ2-1 and V is TRBV3-1, with D unclear. Trimming removed 5 bases at V and 3 bases at J, with 17 bases between. CDR1 is LGHDT, CDR2 YNNKEL, per germline (reference sequence). The CDR3 runs to 16 residues. The CDR3 loop reads CASSAGPSLIYNEQFF. Here the CDR3 DNA reads TGTGCCAGCAGCGCTGGACCGTCCCTTATCTACAATGAGCAGTTCTTC.

This clonotype has a handful of counts. Written as DNA, the CDR3 is TGCAGCATCGCCCCGGGACTAGCGATCTACGAGCAGTACTTC. It codes for CSIAPGLAIYEQYF. This chain uses TRBV29-1 with TRBJ2-7, with 10 bases fitting TRBD2. This CDR3 has 14 residues. V lost 8 bases and J lost 3; bases outside the gene matches: 10. The germline gives CDR1 SQVTM, CDR2 ANQGSEA.

Remarks on this clonotype: It may be a read error: a sequence one base away is much more abundant. This chain uses TRBV20-1 with TRBJ1-6, with no clear D. Germline V gene lookup returns CDR1 DFQATT and CDR2 SNEGSKA (reference sequence). This CDR3 has 16 residues. CDR3 sequence reads: CCAKELRNSYNSPLHF. The CDR3 region has the DNA TGCTGTGCGAAAGAGTTGAGAAACTCCTATAATTCACCCCTCCACTTT.

The rearrangement links TRBV5-1 to TRBJ2-7; D unresolved. CDR3 size: 15 residues. Trimming left V 4 bases short and J 0 bases short, with 14 bases between. The V gene's germline CDR1 is SGHRS and CDR2 YFSETQ. The CDR3 DNA follows: TGCGCCAGCAGCACACAAACCGGGTCCTCCTACGAGCAGTACTTC. Encoded protein: CASSTQTGSSYEQYF.

V and J are TRBV2 and TRBJ2-3, with D perhaps matching TRBD2 (5 bases). The length of the CDR3 is 13 residues. The V end was cut by 6 bases, the J end by 3 bases, with 10 bases between. Germline lookup yields CDR1 SNHLY and CDR2 FYNNEI. CDR3 in amino acids: CASRELVTDTQYF. CDR3 coding DNA: TGTGCCAGCAGGGAACTAGTTACAGATACGCAGTATTTT.

In its sample, this clonotype was seen many times. The chain is built from TRBV29-1 and TRBJ2-1; 8 positions agree with TRBD2. Germline assignment: CDR1 SQVTM and CDR2 ANQGSEA. CDR3 length: 14 amino acids. Trimming removed 8 bases from V and 2 bases from J; junction bases left unmatched: 8. The CDR3 DNA reads as TGCAGCATCACCGGGACTAGGACCTACAATGAGCAGTTCTTC. Protein sequence: CSITGTRTYNEQFF.

The V call is TRBV6-1, the J call TRBJ2-7; TRBD2 aligns across 13 bases. Germline V CDR1 and CDR2: MNHNS, SASEGT. This CDR3 is built from 13 residues. CDR3 in amino acids: CTYRTSGSGEQYF. CDR3 in DNA: TGTACCTACCGGACTAGCGGGAGTGGCGAGCAGTACTTC.

The genes are TRBV7-9 and TRBJ2-3, with D unresolved. The CDR3 is made up of 14 amino acids. CDR1 is SEHNR and CDR2 is FQNEAQ in the germline V gene (reference sequence). V lost 5 bases and J 0 bases, leaving 9 bases between the germline ends. The CDR3 is CASSPVDSTDTQYF. The CDR3 region has the DNA TGTGCCAGCAGCCCCGTGGACAGCACAGATACGCAGTATTTT. Full variable domain (missing parts from reference TRBV7-9 and TRBJ2-3): DTGVSQNPRHKITKRGQNVTFRCDPISEHNRLYWYRQTLGQGPEFLTYFQNEAQLEKSRLLSDRFSAERPKGSFSTLEIQRTEQGDSAMYLCASSPVDSTDTQYFGPGTRLTVL.

There are a few counts of this clonotype. The chain joins TRBV6-6 to TRBJ1-5, with D perhaps TRBD1 (6 bases). Looked up from germline, CDR1 is MNHNY and CDR2 is SVGAGI (reference sequence). CDR3 length equals 14 residues. Deletions cut 4 bases from V and 3 bases from J, with 10 bases between. CDR3 coding DNA: TGTGCCAGCAGTTTCGGACAGAACAATCAGCCCCAGCATTTT. Amino acid sequence: CASSFGQNNQPQHF.

This clonotype has a count of ten or more. The chain combines TRBV7-3 with TRBJ2-2, with 12 bases identical to TRBD2. The CDR3 is 17 residues long. The ends lost 1 base at V and 6 bases at J; junction bases unmatched: 6. Germline lookup yields CDR1 SGHTA and CDR2 FQGTGA. This chain's CDR3 is CASSLNLAGGPPGELFF. CDR3 sequence (DNA): TGTGCCAGCAGCTTAAACCTAGCGGGAGGGCCCCCCGGGGAGCTGTTTTTT.

This clonotype was counted many times. The chain uses TRBV5-1 and TRBJ2-1; 11 nucleotides match TRBD2. Trimming cost V 0 bases and J 7 bases; bases outside gene matches: 9. Germline CDR1 SGHRS, CDR2 YFSETQ. The CDR3 is made up of 17 amino acids. The CDR3 region is CASSLELLAGGRNEQFF. DNA for the CDR3: TGCGCCAGCAGCTTGGAACTCCTAGCGGGAGGTAGGAATGAGCAGTTCTTC.

The table lists this clonotype with a few counts. The chain joins TRBV5-1 to TRBJ2-1; 9 bases are a match to TRBD1. This CDR3 is 14 amino acids long. Germline V lookup: CDR1 SGHRS, CDR2 YFSETQ. Trimming cost V 7 bases and J 3 bases; bases outside gene matches: 5. CDR3 DNA sequence: TGCGCCAGCTCCCTGACAGGGGGCTACAATGAGCAGTTCTTC. Its protein is CASSLTGGYNEQFF.

This clonotype has a count of ten or more. V and J are TRBV6-2 or TRBV6-3 and TRBJ2-5; D is undetermined. The germline gives CDR1 MNHEY, CDR2 SVGEGT. Deletions cut 2 bases from V and 5 bases from J, with 9 bases between. The CDR3 contains 13 residues. CDR3 DNA sequence: TGTGCCAGCAGTTACGATTCCTGGGAGACCCAGTACTTC. Amino acids: CASSYDSWETQYF.

The table lists this clonotype with many counts. The rearrangement uses TRBV6-2 or TRBV6-3 and TRBJ2-3, with D unresolved. The CDR3 consists of 11 residues. CDR1 MNHEY and CDR2 SVGEGT come from the germline V gene. V lost 7 bases and J lost 8, with 10 bases in between. CDR3 loop: CASTDESTQYF. For the CDR3, the DNA is TGTGCCAGCACAGATGAGAGTACGCAGTATTTT.

This clonotype appeared a few times. The chain joins TRBV6-2 or TRBV6-3 to TRBJ2-5, with 9 bases aligning to TRBD2. Trimming removed 5 bases from V and 2 bases from J; junction bases left unmatched: 3. Germline lookup yields CDR1 MNHEY and CDR2 SVGEGT. This CDR3 comprises 14 residues. CDR3: CASSLLAGQETQYF. For the CDR3, the DNA is TGTGCCAGCAGTCTCCTAGCGGGGCAAGAGACCCAGTACTTC.

Many counts were recorded for this clonotype. The rearrangement joins TRBV11-1 to TRBJ2-1; possibly TRBD1 for D (5 bases). Deletions cut 5 bases from V and 4 bases from J, with 12 bases between. This CDR3 region has 14 residues. CDR1 and CDR2 from the germline V gene are SGHAT and FQDESV (reference sequence). The CDR3 DNA follows: TGTGCCAGCAGCGCCGCAGGGAATTACAATGAGCAGTTCTTC. It yields the protein CASSAAGNYNEQFF.

Many counts were recorded for this clonotype. The gene calls are TRBV20-1 and TRBJ2-6; the D is unclear. Trimming stripped 0 bases from V and 2 bases from J, with 17 bases between. CDR3 length: 18 residues. The germline V gene has CDR1 DFQATT and CDR2 SNEGSKA (reference sequence). The DNA for the CDR3 is TGCAGTGCTAGAGATCCCCTGAATTCGTTTCCTGGGGCCAACGTCCTGACTTTC. It specifies CSARDPLNSFPGANVLTF.

This clonotype was detected many times. This chain joins TRBV27 and TRBJ1-1, with 8 bases identical to TRBD1. Germline values: CDR1 MNHEY, CDR2 SMNVEV (reference sequence). This CDR3 region has 14 residues. The junction had 4 bases not matched to a gene; V was cut back by 3 bases and J by 4 bases. The CDR3 reads CASSLSTGATEAFF. CDR3 nucleotide sequence: TGTGCCAGCAGTTTGTCGACAGGGGCCACTGAAGCTTTCTTT.

This chain joins TRBV12-3 or TRBV12-4 and TRBJ2-7; the D is unclear. CDR3 length: 14 amino acids. The V end lost 5 bases, the J end lost 7 bases, and 18 bases lay between the germline ends. CDR3 residues: CASSHLDRIWEQYF. The CDR3 DNA reads TGTGCCAGCAGTCACCTGGACCGGATCTGGGAGCAGTACTTC.

This clonotype was seen repeatedly, ten times or more. The rearrangement joins TRBV7-2 to TRBJ2-2; D remains ambiguous. The CDR3 length is 16 residues. V lost 0 bases and J 4 bases, leaving 12 bases between the germline ends. Germline V gene lookup returns CDR1 SGHTA and CDR2 FQGNSA. CDR3 in amino acids: CASSLARTTGTGELFF. The DNA of the CDR3 is TGTGCCAGCAGCTTAGCGAGAACTACGGGCACCGGGGAGCTGTTTTTT.

To note about this clonotype: A much bigger clone sits one base away, suggesting this may be a read error. The V call is TRBV5-1, the J call TRBJ2-4, with D possibly matching TRBD1 (7 bases). The germline gives CDR1 SGHRS, CDR2 YFSETQ. CDR3 length: 14 residues. Here the CDR3 reads CASSGRGQTLIRYF. DNA for the CDR3: TGCGCCAGCAGCGGGCGGGGACAGACCCTCATTCGGTACTTC.

The V call is TRBV5-1, the J call TRBJ2-5, with D unresolved. This CDR3 contains 16 residues. Germline CDR1 and CDR2: SGHRS and YFSETQ. Trimming cost V 1 base and J 2 bases, with 15 bases left between them. CDR3 sequence reads: CASSLSWGGDQETQYF. In DNA form, the CDR3 reads TGCGCCAGCAGCTTGTCCTGGGGTGGGGATCAAGAGACCCAGTACTTC.

This clonotype was seen only a few times. The gene calls are TRBV5-1 and TRBJ2-7; TRBD1 or TRBD2 may be the D gene (5 bases each). Germline V gene data show CDR1 as SGHRS and CDR2 as YFSETQ. V dropped 3 bases and J dropped 2 bases, with 12 bases sitting between them. The CDR3 spans 14 residues. CDR3 sequence (DNA): TGCGCCAGCAGCTCCGTGGGGACCACCTACGAGCAGTACTTC. This codes for CASSSVGTTYEQYF.

This clonotype was counted many times. This chain uses TRBV19 with TRBJ2-3; D remains ambiguous. V lost 2 bases to trimming and J lost 0 bases, with 9 bases between them. Germline assignment: CDR1 LNHDA and CDR2 SQIVND (reference sequence). The length of the CDR3 is 15 residues. The CDR3, as DNA: TGTGCCAGTAGTATAATCGCCGCCAGCACAGATACGCAGTATTTT. Translating gives CASSIIAASTDTQYF.

This clonotype was counted ten times or more. The rearrangement links TRBV20-1 to TRBJ2-7, with D perhaps matching TRBD2 (5 bases). This CDR3 is 14 amino acids long. Per the germline V gene, CDR1 is DFQATT and CDR2 is SNEGSKA (reference sequence). V was trimmed by 0 bases and J by 7 bases, leaving 16 bases between them. The CDR3 bases are TGCAGTGCTAGAGACAGGTTTCTGCCGGGGGAGCAGTACTTC. The encoded protein is CSARDRFLPGEQYF.